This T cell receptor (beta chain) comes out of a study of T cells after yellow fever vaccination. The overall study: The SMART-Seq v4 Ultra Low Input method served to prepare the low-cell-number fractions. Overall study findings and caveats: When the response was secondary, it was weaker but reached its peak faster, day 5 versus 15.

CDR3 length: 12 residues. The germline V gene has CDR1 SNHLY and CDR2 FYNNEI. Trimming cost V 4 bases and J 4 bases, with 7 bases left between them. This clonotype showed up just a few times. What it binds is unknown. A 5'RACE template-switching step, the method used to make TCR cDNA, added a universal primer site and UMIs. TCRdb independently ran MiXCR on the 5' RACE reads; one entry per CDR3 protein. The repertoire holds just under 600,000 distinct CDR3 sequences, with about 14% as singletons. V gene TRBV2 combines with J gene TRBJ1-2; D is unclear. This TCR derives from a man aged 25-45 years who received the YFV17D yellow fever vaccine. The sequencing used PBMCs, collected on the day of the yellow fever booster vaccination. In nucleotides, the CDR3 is TGTGCCAGCAGTGGAAATTTCTATGGCTACACCTTC. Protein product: CASSGNFYGYTF.